Sequencing of this TCR beta chain was carried out in a study of blood T cells in healthy people across ages. Study summary: Through template switching, about one barcoded beta molecule was captured per two T cells, as measured in model experiments.

The V gene lost 7 bases and the J gene lost 5 bases, with 11 bases spanning the gap. Per the germline V gene, CDR1 is MDHEN and CDR2 is SYDVKM. The CDR3 is made up of 12 amino acids. This clonotype was seen a few times. A second PCR of about 7 to 12 cycles used a sample-barcoded 5' primer and a J-beta primer mix. TCRdb reanalysed the 5' RACE reads using MiXCR and keeps one entry per CDR3 protein. The table lists 1.5 million to 2 million distinct CDR3 sequences, about 49% of them singletons. Isolated PBMCs totaled at least 6 million in each sample. Sample: blood. The gene calls are TRBV28 and TRBJ2-5, with TRBD1 as a possible D gene (6 bases). This sequence was found in a woman between 35 and 50 years old in good health. The CDR3 region is CASTGGIETQYF. CDR3 coding DNA: TGTGCCAGCACTGGGGGCATTGAGACCCAGTACTTC.